This T cell receptor beta chain was observed in a study of T cell therapy after organ transplantation. Study as a whole: T cell doses, up to 6, came every 2 weeks; follow-up lasted roughly 27 weeks. Responders numbered eight and nonresponders two among some ten patients. CMV-specific T cells, median 1.92 x 10^8, were given as 2 to 6 intravenous infusions. General study results and limits: Endogenous clonotypes not in therapy products appeared after therapy alongside transferred ones.

Some clones are missing from TCRdb's copy, which holds only in-frame ones; the method was immunoSEQ multiplex PCR. The sample yields about 17,000 clones, 65% to 90% seen once. The time point was: 20-29 weeks after completion of therapy. CDR1 is SQVTM and CDR2 is ANQGSEA in the germline V gene. Trimming stripped 1 base from V and 5 bases from J, with 17 bases between. The CDR3 consists of 15 residues. This clone was counted once. Its antigen is unknown. The specimen comprised CD8+ T cells from blood, sampled after autologous CMV-specific T cell therapy. The TCR comes from a human patient who had received a solid organ transplant and had CMV disease. The T cells may partly be graft donor cells. This chain links TRBV29-1 with TRBJ1-2; no clear D. CDR3 residues: CSVEVPPGLGYGYTF. CDR3 in DNA: TGCAGCGTTGAAGTCCCGCCGGGCCTAGGGTATGGCTACACCTTC. The full variable domain, with the rest looked up from reference TRBV29-1 and TRBJ1-2, is SAVISQKPSRDICQRGTSLTIQCQVDSQVTMMFWYRQQPGQSLTLIATANQGSEATYESGFVIDKFPISRPNLTFSTLTVSNMSPEDSSIYLCSVEVPPGLGYGYTFGSGTRLTVV.